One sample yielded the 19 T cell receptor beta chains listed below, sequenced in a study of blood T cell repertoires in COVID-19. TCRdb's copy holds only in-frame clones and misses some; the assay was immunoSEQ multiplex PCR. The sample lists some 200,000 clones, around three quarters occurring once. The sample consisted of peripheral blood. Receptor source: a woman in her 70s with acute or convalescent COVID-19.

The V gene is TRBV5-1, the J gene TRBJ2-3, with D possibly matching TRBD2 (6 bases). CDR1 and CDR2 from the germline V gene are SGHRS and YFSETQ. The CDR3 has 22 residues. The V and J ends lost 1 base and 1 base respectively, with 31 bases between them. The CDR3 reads CASSLLNPRGTAAVGGTDTQYF. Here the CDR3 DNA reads TGCGCCAGCAGCTTGTTAAACCCCCGGGGGACGGCGGCGGTGGGAGGCACAGATACGCAGTATTTT.

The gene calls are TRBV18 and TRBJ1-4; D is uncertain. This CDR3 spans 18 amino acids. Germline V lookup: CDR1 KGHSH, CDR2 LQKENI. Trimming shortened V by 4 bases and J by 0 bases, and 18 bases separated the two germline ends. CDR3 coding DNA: TGTGCCAGCTCACGGATTAATACGAGGGCTGCAACTAATGAAAAACTGTTTTTT. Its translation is CASSRINTRAATNEKLFF.

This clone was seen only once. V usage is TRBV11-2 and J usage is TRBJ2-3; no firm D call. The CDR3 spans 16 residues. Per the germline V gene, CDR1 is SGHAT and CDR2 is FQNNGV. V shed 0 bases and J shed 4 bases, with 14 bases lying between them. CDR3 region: CASSLDRVGIADTQYF. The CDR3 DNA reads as TGTGCCAGCAGCTTAGATCGAGTTGGTATTGCAGATACGCAGTATTTT. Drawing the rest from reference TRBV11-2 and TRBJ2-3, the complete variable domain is EAGVAQSPRYKIIEKRQSVAFWCNPISGHATLYWYQQILGQGPKLLIQFQNNGVVDDSQLPKDRFSAERLKGVDSTLKIQPAKLEDSAVYLCASSLDRVGIADTQYFGPGTRLTVL.

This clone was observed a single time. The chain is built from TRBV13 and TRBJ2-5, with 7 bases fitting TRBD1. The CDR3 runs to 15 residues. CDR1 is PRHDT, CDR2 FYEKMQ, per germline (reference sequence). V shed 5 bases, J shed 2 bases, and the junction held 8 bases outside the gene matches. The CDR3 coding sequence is TGTGCCAGCAGCGCCGACAGACAGGGTCAAGAGACCCAGTACTTC. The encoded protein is CASSADRQGQETQYF.

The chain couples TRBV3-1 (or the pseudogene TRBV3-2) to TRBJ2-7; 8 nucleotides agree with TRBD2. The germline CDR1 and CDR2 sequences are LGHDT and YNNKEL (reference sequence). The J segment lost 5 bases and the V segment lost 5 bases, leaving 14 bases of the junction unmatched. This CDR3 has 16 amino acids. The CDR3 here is CASSFMIGGGLDEQYF. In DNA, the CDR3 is TGTGCCAGCAGCTTCATGATCGGGGGGGGCCTAGACGAGCAGTACTTC.

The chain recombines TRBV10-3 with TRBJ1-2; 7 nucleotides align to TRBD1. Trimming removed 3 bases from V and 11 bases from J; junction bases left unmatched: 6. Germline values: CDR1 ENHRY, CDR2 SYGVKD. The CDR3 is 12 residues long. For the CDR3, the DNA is TGTGCCATCAGTGAAGAGGGACAGCGTTACACCTTC. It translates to CAISEEGQRYTF.

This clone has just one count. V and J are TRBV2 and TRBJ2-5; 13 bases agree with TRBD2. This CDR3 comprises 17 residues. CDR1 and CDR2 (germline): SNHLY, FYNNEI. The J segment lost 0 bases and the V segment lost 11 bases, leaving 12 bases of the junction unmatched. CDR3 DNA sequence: TGTGCCTCTAAACCGGGACTAGCGGGGTGGTACCAAGAGACCCAGTACTTC. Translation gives CASKPGLAGWYQETQYF.

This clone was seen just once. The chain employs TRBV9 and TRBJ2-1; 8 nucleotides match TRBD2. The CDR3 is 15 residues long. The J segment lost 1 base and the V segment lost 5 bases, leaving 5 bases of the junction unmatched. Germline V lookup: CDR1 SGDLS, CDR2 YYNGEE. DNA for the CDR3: TGTGCCAGCAGTTATGCGGGGGGATCCTACAATGAGCAGTTCTTC. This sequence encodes CASSYAGGSYNEQFF.

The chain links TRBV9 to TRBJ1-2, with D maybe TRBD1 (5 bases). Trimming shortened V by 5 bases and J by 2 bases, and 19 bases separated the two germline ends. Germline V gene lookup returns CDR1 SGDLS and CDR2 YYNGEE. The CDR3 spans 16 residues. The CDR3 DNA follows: TGTGCCAGCAGTGATCACCAAGAGAGGACAAACTATGGCTACACCTTC. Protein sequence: CASSDHQERTNYGYTF. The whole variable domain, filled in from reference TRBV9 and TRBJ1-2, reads DSGVTQTPKHLITATGQRVTLRCSPRSGDLSVYWYQQSLDQGLQFLIQYYNGEERAKGNILERFSAQQFPDLHSELNLSSLELGDSALYFCASSDHQERTNYGYTFGSGTRLTVV.

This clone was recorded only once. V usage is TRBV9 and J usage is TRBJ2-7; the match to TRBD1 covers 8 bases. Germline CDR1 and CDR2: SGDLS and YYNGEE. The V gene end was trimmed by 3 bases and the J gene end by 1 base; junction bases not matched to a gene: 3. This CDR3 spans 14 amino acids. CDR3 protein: CASSGGQGSYEQYF. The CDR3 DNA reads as TGTGCCAGCAGCGGTGGACAGGGATCCTACGAGCAGTACTTC.

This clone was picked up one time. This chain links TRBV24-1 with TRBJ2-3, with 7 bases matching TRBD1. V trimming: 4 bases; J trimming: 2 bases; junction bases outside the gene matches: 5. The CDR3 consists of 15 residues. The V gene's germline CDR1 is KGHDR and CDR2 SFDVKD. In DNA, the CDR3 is TGTGCCACCAGTGAGGGGGACAGAGACACAGATACGCAGTATTTT. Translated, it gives CATSEGDRDTDTQYF.

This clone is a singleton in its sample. The CDR3 here is CASSWRQAGGYTF. The CDR3 nucleotides read TGTGCCAGCAGCTGGAGACAGGCGGGTGGCTACACCTTC. The chain recombines TRBV7-2 with TRBJ1-2; D is perhaps TRBD1 (6 bases). Trimming shortened V by 4 bases and J by 7 bases, and 13 bases separated the two germline ends. Germline V gives CDR1 SGHTA, CDR2 FQGNSA. The CDR3 has 13 amino acids.

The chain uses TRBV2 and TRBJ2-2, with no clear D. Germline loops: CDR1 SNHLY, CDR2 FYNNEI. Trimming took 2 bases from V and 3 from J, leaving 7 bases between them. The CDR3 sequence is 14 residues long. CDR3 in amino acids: CASSEIQYTGELFF. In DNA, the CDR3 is TGTGCCAGCAGTGAAATACAGTACACCGGGGAGCTGTTTTTT.

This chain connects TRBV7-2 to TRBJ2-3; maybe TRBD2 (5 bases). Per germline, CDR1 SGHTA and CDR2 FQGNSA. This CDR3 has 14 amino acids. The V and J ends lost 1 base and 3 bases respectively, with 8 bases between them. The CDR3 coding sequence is TGTGCCAGCAGCTTAGGGCCGGGAACAGATACGCAGTATTTT. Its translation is CASSLGPGTDTQYF.

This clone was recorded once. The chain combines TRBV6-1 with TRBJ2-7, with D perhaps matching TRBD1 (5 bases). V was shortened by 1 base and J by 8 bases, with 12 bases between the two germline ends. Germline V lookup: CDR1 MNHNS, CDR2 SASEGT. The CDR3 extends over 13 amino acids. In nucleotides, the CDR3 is TGTGCCAGCAGTGAAGTCAAGGGGTTAAAGCAGTACGTC. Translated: CASSEVKGLKQYV.

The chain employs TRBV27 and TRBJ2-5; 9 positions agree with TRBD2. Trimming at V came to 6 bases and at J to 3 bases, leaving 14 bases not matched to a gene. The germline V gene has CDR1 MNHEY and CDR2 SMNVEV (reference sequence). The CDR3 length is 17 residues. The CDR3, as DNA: TGTGCCAGCAGAGAGCCGGTCGGGACTAGCCGTAAAGAGACCCAGTACTTC. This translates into CASREPVGTSRKETQYF.

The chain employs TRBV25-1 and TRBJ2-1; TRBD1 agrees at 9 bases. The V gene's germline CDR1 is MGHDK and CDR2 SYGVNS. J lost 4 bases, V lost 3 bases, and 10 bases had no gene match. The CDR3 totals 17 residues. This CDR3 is CASSEQRSGQGYNEQFF. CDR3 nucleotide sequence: TGTGCCAGCAGTGAGCAACGCTCGGGACAGGGTTACAATGAGCAGTTCTTC. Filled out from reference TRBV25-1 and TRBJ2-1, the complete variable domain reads EADIYQTPRYLVIGTGKKITLECSQTMGHDKMYWYQQDPGMELHLIHYSYGVNSTEKGDLSSESTVSRIRTEHFPLTLESARPSHTSQYLCASSEQRSGQGYNEQFFGPGTRLTVL.

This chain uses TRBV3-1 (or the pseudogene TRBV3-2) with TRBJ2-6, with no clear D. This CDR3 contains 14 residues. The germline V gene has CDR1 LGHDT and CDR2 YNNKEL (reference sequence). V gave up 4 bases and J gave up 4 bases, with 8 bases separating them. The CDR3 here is CASSPNYGANVLTF. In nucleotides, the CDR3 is TGTGCCAGCAGCCCTAATTACGGGGCCAACGTCCTGACTTTC.

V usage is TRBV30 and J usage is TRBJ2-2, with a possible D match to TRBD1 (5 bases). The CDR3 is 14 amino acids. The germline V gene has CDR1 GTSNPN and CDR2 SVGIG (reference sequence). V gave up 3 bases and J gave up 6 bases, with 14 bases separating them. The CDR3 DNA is TGTGCCTGGAGCCCAGCAAGGGGCCCCGGGGAGCTGTTTTTT. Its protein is CAWSPARGPGELFF.